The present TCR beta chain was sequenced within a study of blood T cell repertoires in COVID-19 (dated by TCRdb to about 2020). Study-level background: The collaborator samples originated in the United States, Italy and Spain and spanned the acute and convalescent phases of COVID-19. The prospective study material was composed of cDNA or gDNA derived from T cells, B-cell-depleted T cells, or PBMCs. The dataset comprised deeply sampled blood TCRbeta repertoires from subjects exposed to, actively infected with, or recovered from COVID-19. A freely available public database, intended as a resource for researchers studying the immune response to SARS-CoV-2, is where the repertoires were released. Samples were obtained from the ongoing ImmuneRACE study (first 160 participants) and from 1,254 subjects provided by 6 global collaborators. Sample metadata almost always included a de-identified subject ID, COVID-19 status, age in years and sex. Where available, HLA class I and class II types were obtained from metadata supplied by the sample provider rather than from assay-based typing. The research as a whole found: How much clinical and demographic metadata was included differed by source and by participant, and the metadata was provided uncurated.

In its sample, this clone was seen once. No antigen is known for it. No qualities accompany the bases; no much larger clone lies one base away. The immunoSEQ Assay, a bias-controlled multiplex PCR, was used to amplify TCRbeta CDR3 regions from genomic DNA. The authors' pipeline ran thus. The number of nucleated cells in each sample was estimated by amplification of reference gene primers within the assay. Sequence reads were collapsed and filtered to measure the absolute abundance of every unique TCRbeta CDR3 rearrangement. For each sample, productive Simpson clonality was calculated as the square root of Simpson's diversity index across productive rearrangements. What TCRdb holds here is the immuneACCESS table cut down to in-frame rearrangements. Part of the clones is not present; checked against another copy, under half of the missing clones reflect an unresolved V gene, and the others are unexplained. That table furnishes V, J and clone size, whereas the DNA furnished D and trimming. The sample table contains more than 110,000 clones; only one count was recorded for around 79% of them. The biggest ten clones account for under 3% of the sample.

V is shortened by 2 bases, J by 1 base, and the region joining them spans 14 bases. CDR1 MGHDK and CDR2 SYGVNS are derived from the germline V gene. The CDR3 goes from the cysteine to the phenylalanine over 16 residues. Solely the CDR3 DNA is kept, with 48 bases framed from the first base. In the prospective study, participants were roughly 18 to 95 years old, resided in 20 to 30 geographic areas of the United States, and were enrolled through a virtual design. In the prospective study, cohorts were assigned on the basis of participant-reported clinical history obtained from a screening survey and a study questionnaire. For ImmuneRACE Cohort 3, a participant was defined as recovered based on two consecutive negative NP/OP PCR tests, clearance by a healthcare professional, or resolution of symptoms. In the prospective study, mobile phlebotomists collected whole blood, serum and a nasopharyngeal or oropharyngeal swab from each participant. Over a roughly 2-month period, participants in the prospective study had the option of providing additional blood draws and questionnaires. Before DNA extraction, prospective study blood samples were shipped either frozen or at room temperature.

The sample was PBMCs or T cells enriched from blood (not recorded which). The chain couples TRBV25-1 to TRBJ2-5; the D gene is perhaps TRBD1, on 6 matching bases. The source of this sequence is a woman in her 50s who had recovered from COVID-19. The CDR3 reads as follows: CASSEEQWDTQETQYF. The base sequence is TGTGCCAGCAGTGAAGAGCAATGGGACACCCAAGAGACCCAGTACTTC.